This T cell receptor (beta chain) was identified in a study of early T cells in non-severe SARS-CoV-2 infection. Background on the study: Bulk RNA taken from unsorted whole blood was sequenced, leaving chains unpaired.

The CDR3 is 17 amino acids. V lost 1 base, J lost 3 bases, and 7 bases stayed unmatched. Looked up from germline, CDR1 is SGHTA and CDR2 is FQGNSA. Researchers attached unique molecular identifiers to individual cDNA molecules. TCRdb re-derived calls from the 5' RACE reads in MiXCR, one entry per CDR3 protein. The table includes 35,000 or so distinct CDR3 sequences, 5% to 6% detected once. The table lists this clonotype with many counts. The chain employs TRBV7-2 and TRBJ2-7; 12 nucleotides agree with TRBD2. The clonotype comes from an adult who was a healthcare worker with PCR-confirmed SARS-CoV-2 infection or an uninfected control (not recorded which). Sequenced input: whole blood. The DNA of the CDR3 is TGTGCCAGCAGCTTAGTTTTACTAGCGGGGGGCCACTACGAGCAGTACTTC. Amino acids: CASSLVLLAGGHYEQYF.